Listed below are T cell receptor beta chains from one sample, sequenced in a study of blood T cell repertoires in COVID-19. Some clones are missing from TCRdb's copy, which holds only in-frame ones; the method was immunoSEQ multiplex PCR. Among tens of thousands of clones listed, nearly 90% were seen once. The sequenced sample consisted of peripheral blood. The receptors derive from a man aged 50-60 years with active COVID-19. Both conserved end residues are part of each CDR3. The D gene is left open where the match is weak. Size is stated for part of the rows, as once, few or many counts, or as a class when the clone is expanded.

TRBD1	TRBV2	TRBJ1-4	.	CASSETGANEKLFF	TGTGCCAGCAGCGAGACAGGGGCTAATGAAAAACTGTTTTTT
.	TRBV15	TRBJ2-5	.	CATSRDISQETQYF	TGTGCCACCAGCAGAGATATCAGCCAAGAGACCCAGTACTTC
TRBD1	TRBV4-1	TRBJ2-2	medium-sized	CASSQEDGQGAGGELFF	TGCGCCAGCAGCCAAGAAGATGGACAGGGGGCTGGCGGGGAGCTGTTTTTT
TRBD2	TRBV10-1	TRBJ2-1	.	CARLREGLYGNEQFF	TGCGCCAGGCTAAGGGAGGGCCTATACGGCAATGAGCAGTTCTTC
.	TRBV5-4	TRBJ2-7	.	CASSLGPGDEQYF	TGTGCCAGCAGCTTGGGGCCGGGAGACGAGCAGTACTTC
.	TRBV19	TRBJ1-1	.	CASSMGILNTEAFF	TGTGCCAGTAGTATGGGCATCCTGAACACTGAAGCTTTCTTT
.	TRBV4-1	TRBJ1-2	.	CASSQDLDYGYTF	TGCGCCAGCAGCCAAGATCTTGACTATGGCTACACCTTC
.	TRBV28	TRBJ1-2	.	CAIQEAANYGYTF	TGTGCCATTCAGGAAGCAGCTAACTATGGCTACACCTTC
.	TRBV12-5	TRBJ2-2	.	CASGLSRGTHGELFF	TGTGCTAGTGGTTTGTCCAGGGGGACTCACGGGGAGCTGTTTTTT
TRBD2	TRBV11-2	TRBJ2-1	.	CASSLAMGGGAYNEQFF	TGTGCCAGCAGCTTAGCGATGGGCGGGGGGGCGTACAATGAGCAGTTCTTC
TRBD1	TRBV16	TRBJ1-5	.	CASSRNTGVNQPQHF	TGTGCCAGCAGCCGCAACACAGGGGTGAATCAGCCCCAGCATTTT
.	TRBV5-6	TRBJ1-2	.	CASSAGQSFNYGYTF	TGTGCCAGCAGCGCCGGACAGTCCTTTAACTATGGCTACACCTTC
.	TRBV7-2	TRBJ2-6	.	CASSLSSGANVLTF	TGTGCCAGCAGCCTGAGCTCTGGGGCCAACGTCCTGACTTTC
TRBD2	TRBV2	TRBJ2-2	.	CASSDLAGGLTGELFF	TGTGCCAGCAGTGATCTAGCGGGGGGGCTAACCGGGGAGCTGTTTTTT
.	TRBV19	TRBJ1-2	.	CASSPPLGGYTF	TGTGCCAGTAGTCCTCCCCTAGGCGGCTACACCTTC
.	TRBV19	TRBJ2-1	.	CASSSPERLLDEQFF	TGTGCCAGTAGTTCCCCGGAGCGGCTATTAGATGAGCAGTTCTTC
TRBD1	TRBV30	TRBJ1-5	.	CAWETGQRNQPQHF	TGTGCCTGGGAAACGGGACAGAGAAATCAGCCCCAGCATTTT
.	TRBV7-2	TRBJ1-4	.	CASSRGGATTNEKLFF	TGTGCCAGCAGTAGGGGGGGGGCAACAACTAATGAAAAACTGTTTTTT